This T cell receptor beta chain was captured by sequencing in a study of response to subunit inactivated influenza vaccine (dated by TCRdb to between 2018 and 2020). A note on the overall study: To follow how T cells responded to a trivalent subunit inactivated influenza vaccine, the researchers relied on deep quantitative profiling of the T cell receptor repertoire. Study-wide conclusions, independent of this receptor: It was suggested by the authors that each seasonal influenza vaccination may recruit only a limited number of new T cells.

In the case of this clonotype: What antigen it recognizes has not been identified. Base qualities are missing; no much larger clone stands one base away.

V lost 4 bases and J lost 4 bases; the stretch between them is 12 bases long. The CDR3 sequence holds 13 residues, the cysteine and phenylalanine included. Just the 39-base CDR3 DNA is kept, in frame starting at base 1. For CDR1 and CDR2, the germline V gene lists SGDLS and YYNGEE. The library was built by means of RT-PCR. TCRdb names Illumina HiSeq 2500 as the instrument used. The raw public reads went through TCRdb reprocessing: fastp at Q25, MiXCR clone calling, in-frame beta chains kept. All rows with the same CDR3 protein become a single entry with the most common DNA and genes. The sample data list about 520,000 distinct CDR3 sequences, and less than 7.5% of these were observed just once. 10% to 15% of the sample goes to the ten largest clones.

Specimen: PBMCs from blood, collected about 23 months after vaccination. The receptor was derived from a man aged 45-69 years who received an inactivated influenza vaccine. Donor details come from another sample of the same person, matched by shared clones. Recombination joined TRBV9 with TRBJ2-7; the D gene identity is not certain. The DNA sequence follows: TGTGCCAGCAGCCCCCCTGACCCATACGAGCAGTACTTC. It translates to CASSPPDPYEQYF.